Each of the 7 T cell receptor beta chains below was sequenced from the same sample in a study of cytomegalovirus exposure and HLA in healthy donors (dated by TCRdb to about 2017). The library was built by means of the immunoSEQ multiplex PCR assay. The multiplex PCR relied on a mix of 60 forward primers for TCR Vbeta segments and 13 reverse primers for TCR Jbeta segments. This is the immuneACCESS table as TCRdb keeps it, with only in-frame sequences that have V and J called. A part of the clones is gone; compared with another copy, unresolved V genes explain less than half, and the rest is unexplained. Within this sample are 110,000 or so clones, with approximately 81% of them counted one time only. Clones ranked in the top ten supply roughly 2.3% of the sample. The sample was PBMCs. Receptor source: a woman aged 25 to 45 in good health and CMV-seronegative.

The chain carries TRBV6-5 and TRBJ2-7; 9 bases map to TRBD2. J lost 5 bases, V lost 4 bases, and 12 bases had no gene match. This CDR3 region has 16 residues. Germline-derived CDR1 and CDR2 are MNHEY and SVGAGI. The CDR3 DNA reads as TGTGCCAGCAGTTTCCAAAGCGGGAGGAACCCCAACGAGCAGTACTTC. This codes for CASSFQSGRNPNEQYF.

This chain joins TRBV7-8 and TRBJ1-5; no clear D gene. In germline, CDR1 is SGHVS, CDR2 FQNEAQ. V was cut by 0 bases and J by 5 bases, with 14 bases left in between. The CDR3 extends over 16 amino acids. The CDR3 reads CASSLAGRGIDQPQHF. The CDR3, as DNA: TGTGCCAGCAGCTTAGCCGGGCGGGGAATCGATCAGCCCCAGCATTTT.

The genes are TRBV27 and TRBJ1-2; the D gene is possibly TRBD1 (5 bases). The CDR3 is made up of 13 amino acids. With 3 bases removed from V and 6 bases from J, the gap between germline ends came to 11 bases. Germline V gene lookup returns CDR1 MNHEY and CDR2 SMNVEV (reference sequence). This CDR3 is CASSFRVGDGYTF. The CDR3 DNA reads as TGTGCCAGCAGTTTCAGGGTTGGAGATGGCTACACCTTC.

The V and J genes are TRBV15 and TRBJ1-4; a weak D match, TRBD1 (5 bases). V was trimmed by 2 bases and J by 0 bases, leaving 10 bases between them. The V gene's germline CDR1 is LNHNV and CDR2 YYDKDF (reference sequence). This CDR3 spans 16 amino acids. CDR3 nucleotides: TGTGCCACCAGCAGATTGACAGCCACAACTAATGAAAAACTGTTTTTT. Protein product: CATSRLTATTNEKLFF.

V usage is TRBV7-2 and J usage is TRBJ2-7, with 7 bases lining up with TRBD2. The length of the CDR3 is 13 residues. The trim removed 5 bases at V and 3 bases at J, leaving 4 bases unmatched. The germline CDR1 and CDR2 sequences are SGHTA and FQGNSA. The CDR3 coding sequence is TGTGCCAGCAGCGTCGGGACTAACTACGAGCAGTACTTC. This sequence encodes CASSVGTNYEQYF.

The chain employs TRBV5-5 and TRBJ2-7; possible D gene TRBD1, 5 bases. The germline CDR1 and CDR2 sequences are SGHKS and YYEKEE (reference sequence). The V end lost 4 bases, the J end lost 0 bases, and 8 bases lay between the germline ends. The CDR3 is 13 residues long. The DNA for the CDR3 is TGTGCCAGCAGCCTGACAGCCTCCTACGAGCAGTACTTC. Residues: CASSLTASYEQYF.

The rearrangement uses TRBV30 and TRBJ1-1; TRBD1 aligns across 7 bases. Germline lookup yields CDR1 GTSNPN and CDR2 SVGIG (reference sequence). This CDR3 region has 12 residues. With V trimmed by 5 bases and J by 5 bases, 5 bases remained unmatched. CDR3 in DNA: TGTGCCTGGGACAGGGTTGGAACTGAAGCTTTCTTT. Its protein is CAWDRVGTEAFF.